This T cell receptor (beta chain) comes out of a study of beta chain features in type 1 diabetes. Regarding the study as a whole: A closer apparent resemblance between naive, central memory and Treg TCRB repertoires was seen in patients than in healthy donors. At VDJ recombination sites, type 1 diabetes patients had fewer insertions and more deleted nucleotides. Moderately but significantly shorter TCRB CDR3s were found in Type 1 diabetes patients in all four CD4+ subsets.

As every portion of the isolated RNA was reverse transcribed, the sequencing read expressed TCRB transcripts. Sequencing used immunoSEQ multiplex PCR; TCRdb keeps in-frame clones, though not all of them. The profile shows hundreds of thousands of clones, around an eighth of them singletons. This CDR3 has 15 residues. Per germline, CDR1 SGHNT and CDR2 YYREEE (reference sequence). The V and J ends lost 4 bases and 4 bases respectively, with 18 bases between them. This clone has just a few counts. Its antigen is not identified. The TCR sequence derives from a man aged 18 to 35 with type 1 diabetes. The sample consisted of naive CD4+ T cells from blood. The chain is built from TRBV5-4 and TRBJ2-7; tentative D call: TRBD2 (6 bases). CDR3 region: CASSGTGTGGYEQYF. In DNA, the CDR3 is TGTGCCAGCAGCGGAACCGGGACCGGGGGTTACGAGCAGTACTTC.